The entry below gives a single T cell receptor (beta chain) sequence along with its context. This entry belongs to a study of blood T cells in healthy people across ages. This CDR3 spans 15 amino acids. Alongside a J-beta primer mix, a sample-barcoded 5' primer served in a second PCR lasting about 6 to 12 cycles. Using its own MiXCR run on the 5' RACE reads, TCRdb lists one record per CDR3 protein. The table records 1,100,000 or so distinct CDR3 sequences, under 55% of them present only once. The rearrangement joins TRBV6-7 to TRBJ2-4, with TRBD1 identical over 10 bases. The DNA end lines up better with TRBJ2-7; the J call may be wrong. Being an ORF, TRBV6-7 has a function that is uncertain. The sequence was obtained from a woman aged 55-69 years in good health. The specimen sequenced was blood. This CDR3 reads CASSYNGQGAYEQYF. The CDR3 bases are TGTGCCAGCAGTTACAATGGACAGGGGGCCTACGAGCAGTACTTC.